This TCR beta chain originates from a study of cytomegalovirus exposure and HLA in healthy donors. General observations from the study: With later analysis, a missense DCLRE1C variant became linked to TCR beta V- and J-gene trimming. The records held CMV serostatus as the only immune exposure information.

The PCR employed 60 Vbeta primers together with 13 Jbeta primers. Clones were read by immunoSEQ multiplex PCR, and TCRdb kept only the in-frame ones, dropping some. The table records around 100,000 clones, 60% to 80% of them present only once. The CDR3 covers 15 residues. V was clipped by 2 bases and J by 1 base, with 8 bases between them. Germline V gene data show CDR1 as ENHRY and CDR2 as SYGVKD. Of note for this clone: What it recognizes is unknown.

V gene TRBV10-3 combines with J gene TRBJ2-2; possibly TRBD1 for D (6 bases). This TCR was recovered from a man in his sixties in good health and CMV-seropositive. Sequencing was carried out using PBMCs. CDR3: CAISEKGGNTGELFF. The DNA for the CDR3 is TGTGCCATCAGTGAGAAAGGGGGGAACACCGGGGAGCTGTTTTTT.